The 26 T cell receptor beta chains reported below all come from one sample, sequenced in a study of CD8+ T cells in alopecia areata. cDNA serving as the sequencing template came from extracted, reverse transcribed RNA. Profiling relied on immunoSEQ multiplex PCR, and the TCRdb table lists in-frame clones only, not all of them. Of 150,000 or so clones in the sample, about 60% were seen once. The specimen comprised CD4+ T cells sorted from blood, sampled at week 0. The receptors were gathered from a human donor with alopecia areata.

CDR3: CASSSSVSQETQYF. The CDR3 nucleotides are TGTGCCAGCAGCTCTTCGGTTAGTCAAGAGACCCAGTACTTC. This sequence joins TRBV7-2 and TRBJ2-5; no firm D call. Germline loops: CDR1 SGHTA, CDR2 FQGNSA. V lost 4 bases and J lost 2, with 11 bases in between. The CDR3 has 14 residues.

This clone was seen more than once but under ten times. V gene TRBV5-6 combines with J gene TRBJ1-2; 8 bases align to TRBD1. From germline, CDR1 is SGHDT and CDR2 YYEEEE. V lost 1 base to trimming and J lost 6 bases; unmatched junction nucleotides: 8. The CDR3 length is 15 residues. The DNA of the CDR3 is TGTGCCAGCAGCTTGTTCGGCAGGGGGCTTGATGGCTACACCTTC. This codes for CASSLFGRGLDGYTF.

The chain employs TRBV6-5 and TRBJ2-5; 7 bases are shared with TRBD2. The CDR3 spans 13 residues. Trimming cost V 7 bases and J 3 bases; bases outside gene matches: 5. Per the germline V gene, CDR1 is MNHEY and CDR2 is SVGAGI. DNA for the CDR3: TGTGCCAGCAAGAGGGCGGGAGAAGAGACCCAGTACTTC. It is translated as CASKRAGEETQYF.

This clone was counted only a few times. The genes are TRBV7-2 and TRBJ2-5; D gene ambiguous. The V end lost 4 bases, the J end lost 5 bases, and 8 bases lay between the germline ends. This CDR3 comprises 12 residues. The germline CDR1 and CDR2 sequences are SGHTA and FQGNSA. Written as DNA, the CDR3 is TGTGCCAGCAGCTCCGGTGCTGAGACCCAGTACTTC. Translating it yields CASSSGAETQYF. Drawing the rest from reference TRBV7-2 and TRBJ2-5, the complete variable domain is GAGVSQSPSNKVTEKGKDVELRCDPISGHTALYWYRQSLGQGLEFLIYFQGNSAPDKSGLPSDRFSAERTGGSVSTLTIQRTQQEDSAVYLCASSSGAETQYFGPGTRLLVL.

V gene TRBV30 combines with J gene TRBJ2-3; tentatively, D is TRBD2 (6 bases). Germline CDR1 is GTSNPN and CDR2 is SVGIG (reference sequence). V dropped 3 bases and J dropped 5 bases, with 18 bases sitting between them. The CDR3 sequence is 15 residues long. The CDR3 reads CAWRAWRGLGDTQYF. Written as DNA, the CDR3 is TGTGCCTGGAGGGCCTGGAGGGGCTTGGGAGATACGCAGTATTTT.

The gene calls are TRBV7-2 and TRBJ2-7, with 9 bases matching TRBD1. V lost 5 bases, J lost 3 bases, and 14 bases stayed unmatched. The CDR3 is 17 residues long. Per the germline V gene, CDR1 is SGHTA and CDR2 is FQGNSA. This CDR3 is CASSRGGSATGGYEQYF. As DNA, the CDR3 is TGTGCCAGCAGCCGCGGAGGCTCAGCGACAGGGGGCTACGAGCAGTACTTC.

The chain uses TRBV5-1 and TRBJ2-7; 8 bases fit TRBD1. This CDR3 spans 15 amino acids. V gave up 4 bases and J gave up 4 bases; unmatched junction bases: 10. Germline CDR1 is SGHRS and CDR2 is YFSETQ. The CDR3 loop is CASSQNGQGPYEQYF. The CDR3 coding sequence is TGCGCCAGCAGCCAAAACGGACAGGGTCCATACGAGCAGTACTTC.

The rearrangement uses TRBV29-1 and TRBJ1-5; D ambiguous. The CDR3 consists of 12 residues. With 4 bases removed from V and 4 bases from J, the gap between germline ends came to 8 bases. CDR1 is SQVTM, CDR2 ANQGSEA, per germline. CDR3 bases: TGCAGCGTTGTTTTTGGTAATCAGCCCCAGCATTTT. This codes for CSVVFGNQPQHF. The full variable domain, completed using reference TRBV29-1 and TRBJ1-5, is SAVISQKPSRDICQRGTSLTIQCQVDSQVTMMFWYRQQPGQSLTLIATANQGSEATYESGFVIDKFPISRPNLTFSTLTVSNMSPEDSSIYLCSVVFGNQPQHFGDGTRLSIL.

In its sample, this clone was seen a few times. The chain employs TRBV9 and TRBJ2-5, with 9 bases matching TRBD2. J lost 2 bases, V lost 4 bases, and 9 bases had no gene match. Per the germline V gene, CDR1 is SGDLS and CDR2 is YYNGEE. This CDR3 region has 16 residues. The CDR3 DNA follows: TGTGCCAGCAGCCCCGGGCGGGGGGGAATACAAGAGACCCAGTACTTC. This gives the protein CASSPGRGGIQETQYF.

This chain joins TRBV29-1 and TRBJ1-2; 8 bases line up with TRBD1. The CDR3 totals 11 residues. V trimming: 6 bases; J trimming: 8 bases; junction bases outside the gene matches: 5. CDR1 and CDR2 (germline): SQVTM, ANQGSEA. This CDR3 is CSVTDRGGYTF. The CDR3 DNA follows: TGCAGCGTGACCGACAGGGGAGGCTACACCTTC. Variable domain in full (rest from reference TRBV29-1 and TRBJ1-2): SAVISQKPSRDICQRGTSLTIQCQVDSQVTMMFWYRQQPGQSLTLIATANQGSEATYESGFVIDKFPISRPNLTFSTLTVSNMSPEDSSIYLCSVTDRGGYTFGSGTRLTVV.

The rearrangement uses TRBV30 and TRBJ2-5; no definite D call. CDR1 is GTSNPN, CDR2 SVGIG, per germline (reference sequence). The CDR3 is made up of 11 amino acids. V dropped 4 bases and J dropped 0 bases, with 3 bases sitting between them. DNA of the CDR3: TGTGCCTGGACAGACCAAGAGACCCAGTACTTC. Amino acids: CAWTDQETQYF.

This clone was counted between two and nine times. The rearrangement uses TRBV23-1 and TRBJ2-4, with no clear D. TRBV23-1 is treated as an ORF (open reading frame) with a function not yet certain. The CDR3 is made up of 11 amino acids. Trimming shortened V by 8 bases and J by 4 bases, and 6 bases separated the two germline ends. This CDR3 is CASPQKNIQYF. In DNA form, the CDR3 reads TGCGCCAGCCCCCAGAAAAACATTCAGTACTTC.

The CDR3 protein is CASSPADSVGPQHF. CDR3 coding DNA: TGTGCCAGCAGCCCGGCGGACAGTGTTGGGCCCCAGCATTTT. V usage is TRBV7-2 and J usage is TRBJ1-5; D may be TRBD1 (6 bases). The CDR3 runs 14 residues. Trimming removed 5 bases at V and 9 bases at J, with 17 bases between. CDR1 is SGHTA, CDR2 FQGNSA, per germline.

The gene calls are TRBV15 and TRBJ1-1, with unresolved D. CDR3 size: 14 residues. V lost 0 bases, J lost 4 bases, and 9 bases lay in between. Germline V gene sequence: CDR1 LNHNV, CDR2 YYDKDF (reference sequence). DNA of the CDR3: TGTGCCACCAGCAGAGATCCGGTAGCCACTGAAGCTTTCTTT. Translating it yields CATSRDPVATEAFF.

The genes are TRBV27 and TRBJ2-3; 9 bases are shared with TRBD1. The germline V gene encodes CDR1 MNHEY and CDR2 SMNVEV (reference sequence). The CDR3 has 13 amino acids. The V gene end was trimmed by 6 bases and the J gene end by 6 bases; junction bases not matched to a gene: 4. CDR3 coding DNA: TGTGCCAGCAGGATGACAGGGGGGGATACGCAGTATTTT. Translating gives CASRMTGGDTQYF.

This clone was detected once. The rearrangement joins TRBV4-3 to TRBJ2-7; 7 positions agree with TRBD1. V shed 2 bases and J 5 bases; nucleotides not matched to a gene: 3. Germline CDR1 is LGHNA and CDR2 is YSLEER. CDR3 size: 13 residues. As DNA, the CDR3 is TGCGCCAGCAGCCAACGTACAGGGGACGAGCAGTACTTC. Protein: CASSQRTGDEQYF.

The J gene is TRBJ2-7, the V gene TRBV19; TRBD1 aligns across 10 bases. The CDR3 spans 13 residues. V gave up 3 bases and J gave up 4 bases; unmatched junction bases: 0. The V gene's germline CDR1 is LNHDA and CDR2 SQIVND (reference sequence). Here the CDR3 reads CASSMDRGYEQYF. CDR3 in DNA: TGTGCCAGTAGTATGGACAGGGGGTACGAGCAGTACTTC.

The CDR3 coding sequence is TGTGCCAGTAGTATACAGGGGGCTTTTAGCAATCAGCCCCAGCATTTT. Protein: CASSIQGAFSNQPQHF. V usage is TRBV19 and J usage is TRBJ1-5; 8 nucleotides line up with TRBD1. Germline CDR1 and CDR2: LNHDA and SQIVND (reference sequence). This CDR3 is built from 16 residues. V dropped 2 bases and J dropped 0; count of bases not matched to a gene: 3.

V gene TRBV23-1 combines with J gene TRBJ2-7; no definite D call. TRBV23-1 is classed as an ORF, of uncertain function. V was cut by 2 bases and J by 0 bases, with 5 bases left in between. CDR3 length: 13 amino acids. The CDR3 reads CASSQDNSYEQYF. The CDR3 DNA reads TGCGCCAGCAGTCAAGACAACTCCTACGAGCAGTACTTC.

This chain joins TRBV5-1 and TRBJ1-1; 9 bases map to TRBD1. This CDR3 comprises 14 residues. V lost 3 bases, J lost 2 bases, and 2 bases stayed unmatched. Per germline, CDR1 SGHRS and CDR2 YFSETQ. The CDR3 bases are TGCGCCAGCAGCTATACAGGGGGCAACACTGAAGCTTTCTTT. The encoded protein is CASSYTGGNTEAFF.

The chain is built from TRBV5-6 and TRBJ2-7; no clear D. Germline CDR1 and CDR2: SGHDT and YYEEEE. This CDR3 is built from 13 residues. V was shortened by 1 base and J by 11 bases, with 16 bases between the two germline ends. This chain's CDR3 is CASSLWVSSDKYF. The DNA of the CDR3 is TGTGCCAGCAGCTTGTGGGTTAGCAGCGACAAGTACTTC.

The V and J genes are TRBV6-5 and TRBJ2-7; D is ambiguous. Germline-derived CDR1 and CDR2 are MNHEY and SVGAGI. CDR3 length equals 12 residues. With 2 bases removed from V and 7 bases from J, the gap between germline ends came to 9 bases. DNA for the CDR3: TGTGCCAGCAGTTACCGGATGGGTGAGCAGTACTTC. Its translation: CASSYRMGEQYF.

The chain joins TRBV30 to TRBJ2-1; D is possibly TRBD1 or TRBD2 (5 bases each). The germline CDR1 and CDR2 sequences are GTSNPN and SVGIG (reference sequence). Deletions cut 0 bases from V and 12 bases from J, with 9 bases between. The CDR3 is made up of 11 amino acids. The DNA of the CDR3 is TGTGCCTGGAGTGTACGGGGCGGGCAGTTCTTC. This sequence encodes CAWSVRGGQFF.

This chain joins TRBV7-9 and TRBJ1-2; possible D gene TRBD1, 6 bases. The CDR3 has 14 amino acids. With 3 bases removed from V and 7 bases from J, the gap between germline ends came to 15 bases. Germline CDR1 SEHNR, CDR2 FQNEAQ (reference sequence). The CDR3 nucleotides read TGTGCCAGCAGCTTGGACAGTATAGTTGGTGGCTACACCTTC. It translates to CASSLDSIVGGYTF.

This clone is a singleton in its sample. CDR3 DNA sequence: TGTGCCAGCAGTCCCTCACAAGAGACCCAGTACTTC. It encodes CASSPSQETQYF. The chain is built from TRBV7-6 and TRBJ2-5, with D uncertain. This CDR3 spans 12 amino acids. CDR1 and CDR2 (germline): SGHVS, FNYEAQ. With 6 bases removed from V and 2 bases from J, the gap between germline ends came to 7 bases.

This clone was observed a handful of times. The rearrangement uses TRBV4-2 and TRBJ2-5; the D is unclear. The CDR3 is made up of 12 amino acids. The germline gives CDR1 LGHNA, CDR2 YNFKEQ. V dropped 0 bases and J dropped 11 bases, with 10 bases sitting between them. CDR3 in DNA: TGTGCCAGCAGCCAAGAAACGACTTTACAGTACTTC. The encoded protein is CASSQETTLQYF.